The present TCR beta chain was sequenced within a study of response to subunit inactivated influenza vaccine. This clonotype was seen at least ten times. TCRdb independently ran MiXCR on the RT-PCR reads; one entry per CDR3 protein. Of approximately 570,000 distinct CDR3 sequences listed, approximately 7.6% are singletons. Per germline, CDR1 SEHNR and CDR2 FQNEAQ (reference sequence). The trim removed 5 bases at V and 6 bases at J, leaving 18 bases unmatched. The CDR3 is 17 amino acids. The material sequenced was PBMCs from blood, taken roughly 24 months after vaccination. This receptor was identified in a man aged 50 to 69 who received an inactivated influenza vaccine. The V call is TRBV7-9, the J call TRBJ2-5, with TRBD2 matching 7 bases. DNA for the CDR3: TGTGCCAGCAGCCGACTAGCCCTCCGGTCCCCTTTAAAGACCCAGTACTTC. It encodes CASSRLALRSPLKTQYF.